The rows below give T cell receptor beta chains drawn from one sample of a study of early T cells in non-severe SARS-CoV-2 infection. TCRdb re-analysed the 5' RACE reads in MiXCR, keeping a single row per CDR3 protein. The sample includes just over 65,000 distinct CDR3 sequences, roughly an eighth of them seen just once. Sequencing input: whole blood. The receptors come from an adult who was a healthcare worker with PCR-confirmed SARS-CoV-2 infection or an uninfected control (not recorded which). Both conserved end residues are part of each CDR3. D genes are given only for firm matches. Some rows mark clone size as missing; the rest say once, few, many or name a class of expanded clone.

j_call | d_call | clone_size | v_call | cdr3_nt | cdr3_aa
TRBJ2-7 | NA | NA | TRBV27 | TGTGCCAGCAGTTTATACAGGGGCGGGAACGAGCAGTACTTC | CASSLYRGGNEQYF
TRBJ2-1 | TRBD2 | NA | TRBV12-3/TRBV12-4 | TGTGCCAGCAGCGCCAGCGGGGGACTAGCGGCCTACAATGAGCAGTTCTTC | CASSASGGLAAYNEQFF
TRBJ1-5 | NA | NA | TRBV28 | TGTGCCAGCAGTTTTCTCAAAGGGGAGAATCAGCCCCAGCATTTT | CASSFLKGENQPQHF
TRBJ1-6 | NA | NA | TRBV20-1 | TGCAGTGCTAGAGATTACGTAAATTCATCCCTCCACTTT | CSARDYVNSSLHF
TRBJ2-1 | TRBD2 | many | TRBV9 | TGTGCCAGCAATACGGGGGGACTAAACAATGAGCAGTTCTTC | CASNTGGLNNEQFF
TRBJ2-6 | NA | many | TRBV5-1 | TGCGCCAGCCGGGACGGGAGCTCTGGGGCCAACGTCCTGACTTTC | CASRDGSSGANVLTF
TRBJ2-1 | NA | many | TRBV29-1 | TGCAGCGTTACGGGACAAATCTACAATGAGCAGTTCTTC | CSVTGQIYNEQFF
TRBJ2-3 | TRBD2 | many | TRBV29-1 | TGCAGCGTGACCGGGACTAACACAGATACGCAGTATTTT | CSVTGTNTDTQYF
TRBJ2-3 | NA | few | TRBV20-1 | TGCAGTGCTAGAGATCGAGTTCGGGAGTTCACAGATACGCAGTATTTT | CSARDRVREFTDTQYF
TRBJ1-4 | NA | NA | TRBV28 | TGTGCCAGCGGTCGCGACAGTTTTAATGAAAAACTGTTTTTT | CASGRDSFNEKLFF
TRBJ2-5 | TRBD2 | NA | TRBV12-3/TRBV12-4 | TGTGCCAGCAGTGGTAGCGGGAGGCTCCAAGAGACCCAGTACTTC | CASSGSGRLQETQYF
TRBJ2-5 | NA | few | TRBV29-1 | TGCAGCGGGGCGTTACAAGAGACCCAGTACTTC | CSGALQETQYF
TRBJ2-1 | NA | few | TRBV6-6 | TGTGCCAGCAGTAAGGGAACTAAGAATGAGCAGTTCTTC | CASSKGTKNEQFF
TRBJ2-7 | TRBD1 | NA | TRBV7-6 | TGTGCCAGCAGCTTGGAATTGACAGGGGAATCTGGCGAGCAGTACTTC | CASSLELTGESGEQYF
TRBJ2-3 | TRBD1 | NA | TRBV28 | TGTGCCAGCAGGCCCGGGACAGGGGGAGATACGCAGTATTTT | CASRPGTGGDTQYF
TRBJ1-6 | NA | few | TRBV2 | TGTGCCAGCAGGATAGGCACCCATTCACCCCTCCACTTT | CASRIGTHSPLHF